Listed here are 29 T cell receptor beta chains from one sample, sequenced in a study of tumor and adjacent non-tumor tissue in lung cancer. No cell sorting was done before RNA was extracted from the tissue. Three rounds of nested PCR, following a modified ARM-PCR protocol, produced the TCRbeta library. TCRdb recomputed calls from the multiplex PCR reads with MiXCR, one row per CDR3 protein. The sample carries 100,000 to 120,000 distinct CDR3 sequences, approximately 87% recorded once. The sample consisted of lung tumor tissue. These receptors all stem from a man in his sixties or seventies with non-small cell lung cancer.

As regards this clonotype: One end of the junction varies from germline; a read error may be responsible. This chain connects TRBV6-5 to TRBJ2-7; D is unclear. The germline CDR1 and CDR2 sequences are MNHEY and SVGAGI. CDR3 length: 13 amino acids. The CDR3 sequence: CASIKYSSYEQYF. The CDR3 region has the DNA TGTGCCAGCATAAAGTACAGCTCCTACGAACAGTACTTC.

As concerns this clonotype: The conserved phenylalanine or tryptophan normally closing the CDR3 is absent here, so this likely arose from a read error. V and J are TRBV4-1 and TRBJ2-5; 10 bases are shared with TRBD2. With V trimmed by 9 bases and J by 2 bases, 12 bases remained unmatched. The germline CDR1 and CDR2 sequences are MGHRA and YSYEKL. This CDR3 has 16 amino acids. The CDR3 reads CASRRLGLANQETQYS. CDR3 nucleotide sequence: TGCGCCAGTAGACGCTTGGGACTAGCGAATCAAGAGACCCAGTACTCC.

For this clonotype: The junction differs from germline at one of its ends, possibly a read error. Written as DNA, the CDR3 is TGTGCCAGCAGCTCAATGAAGGGAGGCTACGAGCAATACTTC. Translating gives CASSSMKGGYEQYF. The chain is built from TRBV11-3 and TRBJ2-7, with D possibly TRBD2 on 6 matching bases. CDR3 length equals 14 residues. Germline CDR1 and CDR2: SGHNT and YENEEA.

A word on this clonotype: Germline is not matched at one junction end, which may reflect a read error. The chain has TRBV28 and TRBJ2-1, with 8 bases that match TRBD2. The V gene's germline CDR1 is MDHEN and CDR2 SYDVKM. The CDR3 runs 15 residues. The CDR3, as DNA: TGTGCCAGCTGTTTCAAGCGGGGGATTGGTGGTGACCAGTTATTC. It encodes CASCFKRGIGGDQLF. The full variable domain, with the rest looked up from reference TRBV28 and TRBJ2-1, is DVKVTQSSRYLVKRTGEKVFLECVQDMDHENMFWYRQDPGLGLRLIYFSYDVKMKEKGDIPEGYSVSREKKERFSLILESASTNQTSMYLCASCFKRGIGGDQLFGPGTRLTVL.

As to this clonotype: The junction departs from the called germline gene at one end, perhaps through a read error. The J gene is TRBJ1-5, the V gene TRBV6-5, with D maybe TRBD1 (6 bases). Germline V CDR1 and CDR2: MNHEY, SVGAGI. The CDR3 is 13 amino acids. CDR3 amino acids: CVSSRDISQSQHF. Here the CDR3 DNA reads TGTGTCAGCAGCAGGGACATCTCTCAGTCCCAGCATTTT.

The chain has TRBV11-2 and TRBJ2-1; D is ambiguous. In germline, CDR1 is SGHAT, CDR2 FQNNGV. The length of the CDR3 is 14 residues. CDR3 amino acids: CVSSLTRHYNEQFF. Written as DNA, the CDR3 is TGTGTCAGTAGCTTAACGAGACACTACAATGAGCAGTTCTTC.

Notes on this clonotype: The junction and the germline gene differ at one end; a read error may be behind it. V gene TRBV4-3 combines with J gene TRBJ2-5, with D possibly called TRBD1 or TRBD2 (6 bases each). Per the germline V gene, CDR1 is LGHNA and CDR2 is YSLEER. CDR3 length: 16 amino acids. This chain's CDR3 is CAGSQAGGVGQESQYF. For the CDR3, the DNA is TGTGCCGGCAGCCAAGCCGGAGGGGTGGGACAAGAGAGCCAGTACTTC.

As for this clonotype: A junction boundary mismatches the germline segment, possibly from a read error. The chain carries TRBV10-2 and TRBJ1-2, with D hard to call. CDR1 is WSHSY and CDR2 is SAAADI in the germline V gene. The CDR3 runs 15 residues. CDR3 in DNA: TGCGCCAGCAGTGACTCGAGGGATCAGAGCTATGTCTACACCTTC. Translated, it gives CASSDSRDQSYVYTF.

Concerning this clonotype: Likely a read error: the CDR3 ends without its conserved phenylalanine or tryptophan. The V gene is TRBV6-1, the J gene TRBJ1-5; the D is unclear. Germline V lookup: CDR1 MNHNS, CDR2 SASEGT. This CDR3 spans 11 amino acids. The DNA for the CDR3 is TGCGCCAGCAGTGGTGATCAGCCCCAGCATTTA. Its protein product is CASSGDQPQHL.

This chain joins TRBV29-1 and TRBJ2-3; 10 bases agree with TRBD2. The CDR3 is 13 residues long. CDR1 is SQVTM, CDR2 ANQGSEA, per germline. J gave up 9 bases and V 5 bases, and 8 bases lay outside the gene matches. The CDR3, as DNA: TGCAGCGTTCATCCTCTAGCGGGAGTGACGCAGTATTTT. It specifies CSVHPLAGVTQYF.

With respect to this clonotype: A much larger clonotype is one base distant, so this may be a read error. The rearrangement joins TRBV24-1 to TRBJ1-1; D is possibly TRBD1 (5 bases). CDR1 KGHDR and CDR2 SFDVKD come from the germline V gene. The CDR3 covers 14 residues. This CDR3 is CATSAGGGNAEAFF. In DNA, the CDR3 is TGTGCCACCAGTGCGGGGGGTGGGAACGCTGAAGCTTTCTTT.

To note about this clonotype: At one end the junction does not follow the germline gene, possibly because of a read error. The chain recombines TRBV28 with TRBJ2-7; D might be TRBD2 (5 bases). The CDR3 covers 13 residues. Germline CDR1 is MDHEN and CDR2 is SYDVKM. This CDR3 reads CANSSPRAREQYF. CDR3 coding DNA: TGTGCCAACAGTTCGCCGAGGGCGAGGGAGCAGTACTTC.

As for this clonotype: Mismatch with germline at one junction end may stem from a read error. The V gene is TRBV6-2 or TRBV6-3, the J gene TRBJ1-1; no clear D. Germline values: CDR1 MNHEY, CDR2 SVGEGT. The CDR3 sequence is 13 residues long. The CDR3 nucleotides are TGTGCCAGCAGTGAGATGGTGAACTCTGAAGCTTTCTTT. It yields the protein CASSEMVNSEAFF.

With respect to this clonotype: The CDR3 carries no conserved terminal phenylalanine or tryptophan, so it likely arises from a read error. V gene TRBV5-4 combines with J gene TRBJ2-1; tentatively, D is TRBD2 (7 bases). The V and J ends lost 2 bases and 7 bases respectively, with 16 bases between them. Germline V gene sequence: CDR1 SGHNT, CDR2 YYREEE (reference sequence). The CDR3 length is 15 residues. CDR3 sequence reads: CASSFGGRGGNEQFY. CDR3 coding DNA: TGTGCCAGCAGCTTTGGGGGTAGGGGGGGGAATGAGCAGTTCTAC.

The genes are TRBV4-1 and TRBJ1-2, with a possible D match to TRBD1 (6 bases). V dropped 3 bases and J dropped 5 bases, with 19 bases sitting between them. Germline assignment: CDR1 MGHRA and CDR2 YSYEKL. The CDR3 is 16 amino acids. CDR3 bases: TGCGCCAGCAGCCAGTACGAGGGGGTGGATTTGTATGGCTACACCTTC. It codes for CASSQYEGVDLYGYTF.

Turning to this clonotype: This may come from a read error, since a much larger clone is one base off. The chain couples TRBV28 to TRBJ2-1; D uncertain. CDR1 is MDHEN and CDR2 is SYDVKM in the germline V gene. CDR3 length: 16 residues. The CDR3 region is CANSLFGRFSYNEQFF. DNA for the CDR3: TGTGCCAACAGTTTATTTGGACGGTTCTCCTACAATGAGCAGTTCTTC.

This clonotype was counted a single time. The chain is built from TRBV4-1 and TRBJ2-1, with D unresolved. The CDR3 has 12 residues. The germline V and J ends were trimmed by 1 base and 7 bases, with 5 bases remaining between them. Germline CDR1 is MGHRA and CDR2 is YSYEKL. The CDR3 nucleotides are TGCGCCAGCAGCCAAGCGTGTAATGAGCAGTTCTTC. Amino acids: CASSQACNEQFF.

This clonotype has only a few counts. No conserved phenylalanine or tryptophan is present at the end of the CDR3, so a read error is the likely explanation. The DNA is left out, because the CDR3 cannot be placed on it with certainty; the CDR3 is given as TCRdb lists it. The chain joins TRBV13 to TRBJ2-7; the table's D call TRBD1 went unverified against the DNA. Ends included, the CDR3 has 13 residues. Germline CDR1 PRHDT, CDR2 FYEKMQ (reference sequence). The CDR3 sequence: CASCSTTGDEEYL.

This sequence joins TRBV28 and TRBJ2-7; perhaps D is TRBD1 or TRBD2 (6 bases each). V lost 5 bases and J 4 bases, leaving 15 bases between the germline ends. CDR3 length equals 14 residues. Germline lookup yields CDR1 MDHEN and CDR2 SYDVKM. This CDR3 is CASSLRTGAYEQYF. In DNA, the CDR3 is TGTGCCAGCAGTCTCAGGACGGGGGCATACGAGCAGTACTTC.

This sequence joins TRBV11-2 and TRBJ2-2, with D maybe TRBD2 (5 bases). The CDR3 sequence is 13 residues long. Germline-derived CDR1 and CDR2 are SGHAT and FQNNGV. V was shortened by 3 bases and J by 4 bases, with 6 bases between the two germline ends. CDR3 protein: CASSFGLTGELFF. CDR3 coding DNA: TGTGCCAGCAGCTTTGGACTCACCGGGGAGCTGTTTTTT.

The chain carries TRBV20-1 and TRBJ2-1; 8 bases match TRBD2. The germline V gene has CDR1 DFQATT and CDR2 SNEGSKA (reference sequence). V lost 1 base and J lost 6; bases outside the gene matches: 11. CDR3 size: 16 residues. The CDR3 DNA follows: TGCAGTGCTAGAGTCCCCTTCGGGAGGGTGGGCAATGAGCAGTTCTTC. Protein sequence: CSARVPFGRVGNEQFF.

Notes on this clonotype: Compared with germline, one end of the junction differs, possibly owing to a read error. The chain couples TRBV5-4 to TRBJ1-4, with D uncertain. This CDR3 region has 13 residues. Germline CDR1 is SGHNT and CDR2 is YYREEE (reference sequence). This chain's CDR3 is CASSLEMDDKLCF. The CDR3 nucleotides are TGTGCCAGCAGCTTGGAGATGGATGATAAACTGTGTTTT.

This clonotype was seen only once. This chain links TRBV12-3 or TRBV12-4 with TRBJ2-4; 7 nucleotides align to TRBD2. The trim removed 9 bases at V and 4 bases at J, leaving 6 bases unmatched. This CDR3 spans 13 amino acids. The CDR3 bases are TGTGCCAGTAGAGCGGGAAGGAAAAACATTCAGTACTTC. This gives the protein CASRAGRKNIQYF.

On this clonotype itself: The junction differs from germline at one of its ends, possibly a read error. This chain connects TRBV14 to TRBJ1-5, with D possibly being TRBD1 (5 bases). The CDR3 is made up of 15 amino acids. Looked up from germline, CDR1 is SGHDN and CDR2 is FVKESK. Here the CDR3 DNA reads TGTGCCAACAGCCAAAGGGGCGGGGACAATCAGCCCCAGCATTTT. Amino acid sequence: CANSQRGGDNQPQHF.

This clonotype was observed once. Germline and junction disagree at one end, which may indicate a read error. The rearrangement links TRBV5-4 to TRBJ1-1; possible D gene TRBD1, 5 bases. The CDR3 length is 15 residues. Germline V gene data show CDR1 as SGHNT and CDR2 as YYREEE (reference sequence). CDR3 nucleotides: TGTGCAAGCAGCTTGATATCATTCGCCGGGGGTGAAGCTTTCTTT. Protein: CASSLISFAGGEAFF. Combining the CDR3 with reference TRBV5-4 and TRBJ1-1 gives the whole variable domain ETGVTQSPTHLIKTRGQQVTLRCSSQSGHNTVSWYQQALGQGPQFIFQYYREEENGRGNFPPRFSGLQFPNYSSELNVNALELDDSALYLCASSLISFAGGEAFFGQGTRLTVV.

About this clonotype itself: One junction end does not reproduce the germline sequence, and a read error may be involved. The J gene is TRBJ2-3, the V gene TRBV4-1; D call uncertain. There are 14 residues in the CDR3. Germline V lookup: CDR1 MGHRA, CDR2 YSYEKL. CDR3 in amino acids: CASGQAVSTDTQYF. In DNA, the CDR3 is TGCGCCAGCGGCCAAGCTGTCTCTACAGATACGCAATATTTT.

This clonotype showed up many times. V and J are TRBV4-2 and TRBJ2-7, with a possible D match to TRBD1 (8 bases). V was cut by 2 bases and J by 8 bases, with 25 bases left in between. Germline V gene lookup returns CDR1 LGHNA and CDR2 YNFKEQ. This CDR3 has 17 residues. The CDR3 sequence: CASSQTGGAGSSSKQYF. Here the CDR3 DNA reads TGTGCCAGCAGCCAAACAGGGGGGGCTGGCTCCTCTTCCAAGCAGTACTTC.

This clonotype was observed a single time. The junction and the germline gene differ at one end; a read error may be behind it. The V gene is TRBV5-1, the J gene TRBJ2-7; 9 nucleotides agree with TRBD1. The CDR3 runs 14 residues. Germline CDR1 SGHRS, CDR2 YFSETQ. The DNA for the CDR3 is TGCGCTAGCAGCCTCGACAGGGGGATCTACGAGCTGTACTTC. This encodes CASSLDRGIYELYF.

Concerning this clonotype itself: No conserved phenylalanine or tryptophan is present at the end of the CDR3, so a read error is the likely explanation. The chain joins TRBV4-2 to TRBJ1-6; the D is unclear. The germline CDR1 and CDR2 sequences are LGHNA and YNFKEQ. The CDR3 sequence is 15 residues long. In DNA, the CDR3 is TGTGTCAGCAGCCAATCATCCGGAAAGGGATCACCCCTCCACTCT. It specifies CVSSQSSGKGSPLHS.